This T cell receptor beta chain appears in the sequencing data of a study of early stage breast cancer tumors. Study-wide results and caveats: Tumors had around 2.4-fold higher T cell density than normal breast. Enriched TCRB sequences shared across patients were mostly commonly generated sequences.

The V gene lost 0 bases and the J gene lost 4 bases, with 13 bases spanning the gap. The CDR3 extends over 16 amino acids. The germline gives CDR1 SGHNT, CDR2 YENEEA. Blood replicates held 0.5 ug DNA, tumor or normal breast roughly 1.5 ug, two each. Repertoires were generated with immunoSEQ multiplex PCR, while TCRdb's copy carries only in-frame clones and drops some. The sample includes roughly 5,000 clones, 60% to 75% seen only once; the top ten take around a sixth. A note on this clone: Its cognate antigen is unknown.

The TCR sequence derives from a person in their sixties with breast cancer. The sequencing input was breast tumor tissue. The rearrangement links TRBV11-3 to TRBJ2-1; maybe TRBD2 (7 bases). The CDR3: CASSLEGGGAYNEQFF. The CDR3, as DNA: TGTGCCAGCAGCTTAGAGGGAGGGGGAGCTTACAATGAGCAGTTCTTC.